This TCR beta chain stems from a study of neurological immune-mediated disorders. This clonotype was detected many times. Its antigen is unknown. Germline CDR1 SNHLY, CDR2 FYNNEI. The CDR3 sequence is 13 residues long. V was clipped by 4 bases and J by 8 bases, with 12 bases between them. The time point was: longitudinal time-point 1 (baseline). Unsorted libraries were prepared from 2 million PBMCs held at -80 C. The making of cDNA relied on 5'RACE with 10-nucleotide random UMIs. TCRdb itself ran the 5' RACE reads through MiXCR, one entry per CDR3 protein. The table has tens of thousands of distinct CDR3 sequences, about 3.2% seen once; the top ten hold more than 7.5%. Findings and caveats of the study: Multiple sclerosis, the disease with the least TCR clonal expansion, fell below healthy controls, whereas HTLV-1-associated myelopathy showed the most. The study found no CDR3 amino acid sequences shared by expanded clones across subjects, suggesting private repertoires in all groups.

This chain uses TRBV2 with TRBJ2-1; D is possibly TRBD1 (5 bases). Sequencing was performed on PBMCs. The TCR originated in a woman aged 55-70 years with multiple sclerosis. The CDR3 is CASSALRVDEQFF. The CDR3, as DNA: TGTGCCAGCAGTGCGCTCAGGGTCGATGAGCAGTTCTTC.